One T cell receptor (beta chain) is described in this entry. Sequenced by immunoSEQ multiplex PCR; TCRdb stores in-frame clones only, minus some. Among under 450,000 clones, around 95% were seen once, and the ten largest hold about 0.02%. The CDR3 runs to 11 residues. The V gene end was trimmed by 8 bases and the J gene end by 13 bases; junction bases not matched to a gene: 4. Looked up from germline, CDR1 is MDHEN and CDR2 is SYDVKM. The data derive from a study of shared T cell receptors in the human thymus. This clonotype was sampled from a human donor. V is TRBV28 and J is TRBJ2-1; TRBD2 agrees at 11 bases. The sample was thymocytes. CDR3 DNA sequence: TGTGCCAGCTTGACTAGCGGGGATCAGTTCTTC. As protein: CASLTSGDQFF.